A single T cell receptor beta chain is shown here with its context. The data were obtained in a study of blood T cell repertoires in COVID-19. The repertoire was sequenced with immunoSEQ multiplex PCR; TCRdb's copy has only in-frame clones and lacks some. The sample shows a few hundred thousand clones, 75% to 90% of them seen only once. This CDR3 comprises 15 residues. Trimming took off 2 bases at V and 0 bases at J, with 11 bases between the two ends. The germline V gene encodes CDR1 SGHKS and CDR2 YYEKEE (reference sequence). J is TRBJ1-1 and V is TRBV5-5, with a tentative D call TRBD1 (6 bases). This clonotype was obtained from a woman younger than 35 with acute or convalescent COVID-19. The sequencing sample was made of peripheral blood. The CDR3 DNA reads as TGTGCCAGCAGCTTCCGGACAGCCTTGAACACTGAAGCTTTCTTT. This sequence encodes CASSFRTALNTEAFF.